The 29 T cell receptor beta chains in this list originate from one sample, sequenced in a study of blood T cell repertoires in COVID-19. Here immunoSEQ multiplex PCR was the method, and the copy in TCRdb shows in-frame clones only, minus some. The sample has about 260,000 clones; more than 75% are singletons. The sample was peripheral blood. These receptors all stem from a woman aged 35 to 49 who had recovered from COVID-19.

The rearrangement uses TRBV7-2 and TRBJ2-3, with 8 bases that match TRBD1. CDR3 length: 15 residues. V shed 6 bases, J shed 1 base, and the junction held 6 bases outside the gene matches. Per the germline V gene, CDR1 is SGHTA and CDR2 is FQGNSA. CDR3 sequence (DNA): TGTGCCAGCAGTCGATCGGGACAGGGCACAGATACGCAGTATTTT. Its protein is CASSRSGQGTDTQYF.

The gene calls are TRBV11-3 and TRBJ2-1, with 9 positions matching TRBD2. The CDR3 sequence is 15 residues long. V was pared by 5 bases and J by 7 bases, with 9 bases of the junction left unmatched. The V gene's germline CDR1 is SGHNT and CDR2 YENEEA. CDR3 loop: CASSPRGGGGNEQFF. The DNA for the CDR3 is TGTGCCAGCAGCCCCCGGGGCGGGGGGGGGAATGAGCAGTTCTTC.

V is TRBV6-5 and J is TRBJ1-2, with 7 bases that match TRBD1. Trimming took 1 base from V and 6 from J; bases not matched to a gene: 8. The V gene's germline CDR1 is MNHEY and CDR2 SVGAGI. This CDR3 region has 15 residues. The DNA for the CDR3 is TGTGCCAGCAGTTACTTGGGACAGCTTAAAGATGGCTACACCTTC. This encodes CASSYLGQLKDGYTF.

The rearrangement joins TRBV7-9 to TRBJ2-4; D might be TRBD1 (6 bases). V lost 6 bases, J lost 0 bases, and 15 bases lay in between. CDR3 length: 16 amino acids. CDR1 and CDR2 from the germline V gene are SEHNR and FQNEAQ (reference sequence). The CDR3 is CASSQAGTIAKNIQYF. In nucleotides, the CDR3 is TGTGCCAGCAGTCAAGCCGGGACAATAGCCAAAAACATTCAGTACTTC.

In this sample, this clone turned up a few times. The chain recombines TRBV19 with TRBJ2-5; the match to TRBD2 covers 10 bases. This CDR3 spans 14 amino acids. Trimming removed 6 bases from V and 2 bases from J; junction bases left unmatched: 3. Germline lookup yields CDR1 LNHDA and CDR2 SQIVND (reference sequence). Written as DNA, the CDR3 is TGTGCCAGTAGCCCTAGCGGGGGACAAGAGACCCAGTACTTC. The encoded protein is CASSPSGGQETQYF.

The chain combines TRBV6-5 with TRBJ1-5; D call uncertain. This CDR3 is built from 15 residues. Germline-derived CDR1 and CDR2 are MNHEY and SVGAGI. With 5 bases removed from V and 0 bases from J, the gap between germline ends came to 11 bases. As DNA, the CDR3 is TGTGCCAGCAGTATCCAGCGTTATAGCAATCAGCCCCAGCATTTT. Protein product: CASSIQRYSNQPQHF.

The genes are TRBV6-2 or TRBV6-3 and TRBJ1-2; D perhaps matches TRBD1 (5 bases). The CDR3 loop spans 15 amino acids. Germline lookup yields CDR1 MNHEY and CDR2 SVGEGT. The V end was cut by 4 bases, the J end by 4 bases, with 16 bases between. The CDR3 loop reads CASSSQHRGTYGYTF. The CDR3 DNA follows: TGTGCCAGCAGTTCCCAGCACCGGGGGACCTATGGCTACACCTTC.

The chain recombines TRBV5-4 with TRBJ2-1, with D hard to call. In germline, CDR1 is SGHNT, CDR2 YYREEE (reference sequence). Deletions cut 5 bases from V and 0 bases from J, with 9 bases between. The CDR3 is made up of 14 amino acids. This chain's CDR3 is CASSSPSSYNEQFF. The CDR3, as DNA: TGTGCCAGCAGTTCCCCTAGCTCCTACAATGAGCAGTTCTTC.

The chain combines TRBV29-1 with TRBJ2-2; D gene unclear. V dropped 0 bases and J dropped 0 bases, with 11 bases sitting between them. CDR1 is SQVTM and CDR2 is ANQGSEA in the germline V gene. This CDR3 has 16 amino acids. The CDR3 sequence is CSVEDPRKPNTGELFF. The CDR3 DNA sequence: TGCAGCGTTGAAGATCCCAGGAAACCGAACACCGGGGAGCTGTTTTTT.

J is TRBJ2-3 and V is TRBV5-1; possible D gene TRBD2, 7 bases. Germline CDR1 is SGHRS and CDR2 is YFSETQ. V lost 8 bases and J 6 bases, leaving 22 bases between the germline ends. The CDR3 totals 15 residues. The CDR3 DNA reads TGCGCCAGTAGCCCCTGGGGGGGCCGTCTGGATACGCAGTATTTT. It encodes CASSPWGGRLDTQYF.

This chain joins TRBV5-4 and TRBJ1-2; 10 nucleotides agree with TRBD1. J lost 4 bases, V lost 2 bases, and 8 bases had no gene match. Germline CDR1 is SGHNT and CDR2 is YYREEE (reference sequence). The length of the CDR3 is 16 residues. Here the CDR3 DNA reads TGTGCCAGCAGCTTCTCAGGGGACAGGGGTTTCTATGGCTACACCTTC. It specifies CASSFSGDRGFYGYTF.

The chain has TRBV5-1 and TRBJ1-1; TRBD1 matches at 9 bases. Germline CDR1 is SGHRS and CDR2 is YFSETQ. This CDR3 contains 13 residues. V lost 4 bases and J lost 4; bases outside the gene matches: 2. The CDR3 DNA is TGCGCCAGCAGCACGGACAGGGGCACTGAAGCTTTCTTT. Amino acid sequence: CASSTDRGTEAFF.

The J gene is TRBJ2-7, the V gene TRBV5-4; possible D gene TRBD2, 5 bases. From germline, CDR1 is SGHNT and CDR2 YYREEE (reference sequence). Between the trimmed V and J ends, which lost 0 bases and 7 bases, there was a span of 17 bases. The CDR3 totals 15 residues. The CDR3 sequence: CASSLAGNRPGEQYF. DNA of the CDR3: TGTGCCAGCAGCTTGGCCGGAAACCGACCGGGGGAGCAGTACTTC.

The rearrangement links TRBV29-1 to TRBJ1-1; no clear D gene. V lost 8 bases and J lost 0, with 13 bases in between. The CDR3 is made up of 13 amino acids. Germline CDR1 reads SQVTM; CDR2 reads ANQGSEA. The CDR3 DNA sequence: TGCAGCTTTTCCCCACAGCTGAACACTGAAGCTTTCTTT. Translating it yields CSFSPQLNTEAFF.

Worth noting for this clone: This sequence may be a read error, since a much larger clone differs from it by one base. Other DNA sequences of this sample code for an identical CDR3. This chain links TRBV7-2 with TRBJ1-6; D is undetermined. Germline V gene lookup returns CDR1 SGHTA and CDR2 FQGNSA. V shed 0 bases and J shed 7 bases, with 4 bases lying between them. CDR3 length: 13 amino acids. CDR3 protein: CASSLAQNSPLHF. The CDR3 region has the DNA TGTGCCAGCAGCTTAGCCCAGAATTCACCCCTCCACTTT.

Only one count was recorded for this clone. V and J are TRBV12-3 or TRBV12-4 and TRBJ2-7; a possible D gene is TRBD2 (5 bases). The CDR3 totals 12 residues. Trimming took off 6 bases at V and 6 bases at J, with 12 bases between the two ends. The CDR3 here is CASRNRGGEQYF. CDR3 DNA sequence: TGTGCCAGCAGGAATCGGGGTGGCGAGCAGTACTTC.

The J gene is TRBJ2-2, the V gene TRBV2; 9 bases align to TRBD1. Germline trimming cut 2 bases from V and 6 bases from J; bases unmatched to any gene: 10. Germline V gene data show CDR1 as SNHLY and CDR2 as FYNNEI. This CDR3 is 17 amino acids long. CDR3 in amino acids: CASSETRTGGVAGELFF. DNA of the CDR3: TGTGCCAGCAGTGAAACCCGAACAGGGGGCGTGGCCGGGGAGCTGTTTTTT. Full variable domain (rest looked up from reference TRBV2 and TRBJ2-2): EPEVTQTPSHQVTQMGQEVILRCVPISNHLYFYWYRQILGQKVEFLVSFYNNEISEKSEIFDDQFSVERPDGSNFTLKIRSTKLEDSAMYFCASSETRTGGVAGELFFGEGSRLTVL.

This clone was detected only once. The J gene is TRBJ2-1, the V gene TRBV5-1, with 8 bases aligning to TRBD2. V gave up 0 bases and J gave up 2 bases; unmatched junction bases: 1. The CDR3 extends over 15 amino acids. CDR1 and CDR2 (germline): SGHRS, YFSETQ. CDR3 residues: CASSLASGPYNEQFF. In DNA form, the CDR3 reads TGCGCCAGCAGCTTGGCTAGCGGGCCCTACAATGAGCAGTTCTTC. Drawing the rest from reference TRBV5-1 and TRBJ2-1, the complete variable domain is KAGVTQTPRYLIKTRGQQVTLSCSPISGHRSVSWYQQTPGQGLQFLFEYFSETQRNKGNFPGRFSGRQFSNSRSEMNVSTLELGDSALYLCASSLASGPYNEQFFGPGTRLTVL.

The table lists this clone with a count of one. The gene calls are TRBV13 and TRBJ2-3; weak D call: TRBD2 (7 bases). This CDR3 has 13 residues. Germline-derived CDR1 and CDR2 are PRHDT and FYEKMQ (reference sequence). The ends were cut back, 8 bases at V and 7 bases at J, with 16 bases in the middle. CDR3 protein: CASSGGGPNTQYF. Written as DNA, the CDR3 is TGTGCCAGCTCAGGCGGGGGCCCTAATACGCAGTATTTT.

This chain connects TRBV7-8 to TRBJ2-7; TRBD1 matches 7 bases. CDR1 SGHVS and CDR2 FQNEAQ come from the germline V gene. Trimming removed 4 bases from V and 3 bases from J; junction bases left unmatched: 9. The CDR3 contains 15 residues. CDR3 DNA sequence: TGTGCCAGCAGCTCCCACAGGGGTATAGACTACGAGCAGTACTTC. This translates into CASSSHRGIDYEQYF.

This clone appeared a few times. V is TRBV4-2 and J is TRBJ1-1; 7 bases map to TRBD1. Germline V lookup: CDR1 LGHNA, CDR2 YNFKEQ. The CDR3 is made up of 15 amino acids. J was trimmed by 7 bases and V by 1 base; bases with no gene match: 9. CDR3 sequence (DNA): TGTGCCAGCAGCCAAGGTCCAGGGGGTAAGGATGAAGCTTTCTTT. Its protein is CASSQGPGGKDEAFF.

V is TRBV12-3 or TRBV12-4 and J is TRBJ1-1; 7 bases align to TRBD1. The CDR3 loop spans 13 amino acids. Trimming cost V 4 bases and J 6 bases; bases outside gene matches: 5. The CDR3 sequence is CASSSQQGSEAFF. Here the CDR3 DNA reads TGTGCCAGCAGTTCCCAACAGGGGTCTGAAGCTTTCTTT.

The V gene is TRBV9, the J gene TRBJ2-1; 7 bases are shared with TRBD2. Losses at the gene ends were 4 bases for V and 2 bases for J; bases not matched to a gene: 6. This CDR3 contains 15 residues. CDR1 and CDR2 from the germline V gene are SGDLS and YYNGEE. This CDR3 reads CASSPPRGAYNEQFF. For the CDR3, the DNA is TGTGCCAGCAGCCCTCCACGGGGGGCCTACAATGAGCAGTTCTTC.

Only one count was recorded for this clone. The genes are TRBV7-8 and TRBJ1-1; 8 bases are a match to TRBD1. The CDR3 spans 15 residues. The junction had 9 bases not matched to a gene; V was cut back by 5 bases and J by 4 bases. Germline V CDR1 and CDR2: SGHVS, FQNEAQ. This CDR3 reads CASSSGTGWSTEAFF. The CDR3 DNA reads TGTGCCAGCAGCAGTGGGACAGGATGGTCCACTGAAGCTTTCTTT.

The chain combines TRBV29-1 with TRBJ2-1; tentatively, D is TRBD1 (5 bases). With 3 bases removed from V and 4 bases from J, the gap between germline ends came to 7 bases. Germline V lookup: CDR1 SQVTM, CDR2 ANQGSEA. The CDR3 covers 12 residues. CDR3 region: CSVDPGYNEQFF. CDR3 sequence (DNA): TGCAGCGTTGACCCAGGGTACAATGAGCAGTTCTTC.

The chain joins TRBV6-5 to TRBJ1-2, with 7 nucleotides matching TRBD1. The junction had 8 bases not matched to a gene; V was cut back by 6 bases and J by 4 bases. The germline CDR1 and CDR2 sequences are MNHEY and SVGAGI. This CDR3 has 14 amino acids. This chain's CDR3 is CASRLRQGIYGYTF. CDR3 bases: TGTGCCAGCAGACTGAGACAGGGTATCTATGGCTACACCTTC.

The V and J genes are TRBV10-3 and TRBJ2-1; D gene unclear. The CDR3 has 13 amino acids. The V gene's germline CDR1 is ENHRY and CDR2 SYGVKD. V shed 4 bases and J shed 0 bases, with 4 bases lying between them. This chain's CDR3 is CAISGDSYNEQFF. The CDR3 DNA follows: TGTGCCATCAGTGGCGACTCCTACAATGAGCAGTTCTTC.

The chain uses TRBV6-2 or TRBV6-3 and TRBJ2-5; the D is unclear. Germline values: CDR1 MNHEY, CDR2 SVGEGT. Trimming pared 2 bases from V and 0 bases from J, leaving 13 bases between. The CDR3 has 16 residues. CDR3 coding DNA: TGTGCCAGCAGTTACGATGCGGCCTCGTACCAAGAGACCCAGTACTTC. It is translated as CASSYDAASYQETQYF.

The genes are TRBV5-6 and TRBJ1-4; no clear D. Germline loops: CDR1 SGHDT, CDR2 YYEEEE. Trimming stripped 4 bases from V and 6 bases from J, with 7 bases between. The CDR3 has 12 residues. The CDR3 here is CASSELDEKLFF. DNA for the CDR3: TGTGCCAGCAGCGAGCTAGATGAAAAACTGTTTTTT.